This is a list of T cell receptor beta chains from one sample in a study of CD8 T cells in ankylosing spondylitis. TCRdb ran MiXCR on the 5' RACE reads and lists one entry per CDR3 protein. Of more than 400,000 distinct CDR3 sequences in the sample, 5.3% were seen once. Sample: blood, either unsorted or a sorted T cell fraction (not recorded which). These receptors all stem from a male donor with ankylosing spondylitis. Each CDR3 is given with its conserved first and last residue. Fields, in order: clone size, D gene, V gene, J gene, CDR3 DNA, CDR3 protein. D genes are given only for firm matches. Part of the rows lack a size; the others show once, few, many or a class for expanded clones.

>many|TRBD1|TRBV5-1|TRBJ2-7
TGCGCCAGCAGCTACACAGGGGCGAGGGATCGATACGAGCAGTACTTC
CASSYTGARDRYEQYF
>many|.|TRBV6-1|TRBJ2-3
TGTGCCAGCAGTGACGGGAGTGGCACAGATACGCAGTATTTT
CASSDGSGTDTQYF
>many|TRBD1|TRBV5-1|TRBJ2-3
TGCGCCAGCTTTCTCGGGGACAGGGCCACAGATACGCAGTATTTT
CASFLGDRATDTQYF
>many|TRBD1|TRBV12-3/TRBV12-4|TRBJ2-6
TGTGCCAGCAGCCCGGGACAGGGGACGCCTGGGGCCAACGTCCTGACTTTC
CASSPGQGTPGANVLTF
>many|.|TRBV20-1|TRBJ1-2
TGCATCGTACAGGGTGCCCCACCCTATGGCTACACCTTC
CIVQGAPPYGYTF
>many|.|TRBV5-4|TRBJ1-2
TGTGCCAGCAGCTTGGGGACAAATGGCTACACCTTC
CASSLGTNGYTF
>few|TRBD1|TRBV20-1|TRBJ1-2
TGCAGTGCGAACCGGGACAGGTGGAACTATGGCTACACCTTC
CSANRDRWNYGYTF
>many|.|TRBV6-1|TRBJ1-6
TGTGCCAGCAACTGGGACATAGATAATTCACCCCTCCACTTT
CASNWDIDNSPLHF
>.|.|TRBV12-3/TRBV12-4|TRBJ2-1
TGTGCCAGCAGCCCAATGAGCTCCTACAATGAGCAGTTCTTC
CASSPMSSYNEQFF
>.|.|TRBV6-1|TRBJ2-7
TGTGCCAGCCAGTCTCAGGTGGCAGAGGGGTACTACGAGCAGTACTTC
CASQSQVAEGYYEQYF
>many|.|TRBV15|TRBJ1-4
TGTGCCACCAGCAGCTACAGTGAAAAACTGTTTTTT
CATSSYSEKLFF
>many|.|TRBV5-1|TRBJ1-1
TGCGCCAGCAGTAGGGAGACTGAAGCTTTCTTT
CASSRETEAFF
>many|.|TRBV6-5|TRBJ1-1
TGTGCCAGCAGTTACGTTCAATCTAACACTGAAGCTTTCTTT
CASSYVQSNTEAFF
>few|.|TRBV7-2|TRBJ2-5
TGTGCCAGCAGCTGGGATAGCTTTGAGACCCAGTACTTC
CASSWDSFETQYF
>many|.|TRBV5-5|TRBJ1-5
TGTGCCAGCAGCTTGGAAGGACCCATAATGGGTCAGCCCCAGCATTTT
CASSLEGPIMGQPQHF
>many|.|TRBV27|TRBJ2-6
TGTGCCAGCAGTTCCCCCTGGGACTTCATCGCTGGGGCCAACGTCCTGACTTTC
CASSSPWDFIAGANVLTF
>many|.|TRBV20-1|TRBJ1-3
TGCAGTGCTAGACAGGACAGAGGAAACACCATATATTTT
CSARQDRGNTIYF
>.|.|TRBV7-2|TRBJ1-3
TGTGCCAGCAGCTTCACGGGGGGTCGAGGAAACACCATATATTTT
CASSFTGGRGNTIYF
>many|.|TRBV5-1|TRBJ1-2
TGCGCCAGCAGGAGGACAGTCCTCTATGGCTACACCTTC
CASRRTVLYGYTF
>few|.|TRBV12-3/TRBV12-4|TRBJ2-7
TGTGCCAGCAGGGGATCCCAAAGGTCCTACGAGCAGTACTTC
CASRGSQRSYEQYF
>many|.|TRBV5-1|TRBJ2-2
TGCGCCAGCAGCCCCCCGACGGCGGGGAACACCGGGGAGCTGTTTTTT
CASSPPTAGNTGELFF
>many|.|TRBV20-1|TRBJ1-1
TGCAGTGCGCCTAGATGGGGTGAAGCTTTCTTT
CSAPRWGEAFF
>many|TRBD1|TRBV5-1|TRBJ1-2
TGCGCCAGCAGCGCGACAGGGGGAGGTTATGGCTACACCTTC
CASSATGGGYGYTF
>many|TRBD2|TRBV20-1|TRBJ2-5
TGCAGTGTTGGAGCGGGGGCCGCCCGGGCCCAGTACTTC
CSVGAGAARAQYF
>many|.|TRBV27|TRBJ2-7
TGTGCCAGCAGTCCCACGACAGGCTGGGGTGAGCAGTACTTC
CASSPTTGWGEQYF